This entry describes one T cell receptor (beta chain). These data come from a study of control samples from healthy donors and cancer patients. This CDR3 contains 12 residues. V lost 2 bases to trimming and J lost 5 bases, with 6 bases between them. Germline assignment: CDR1 MNHEY and CDR2 SMNVEV (reference sequence). The repertoire was sequenced with immunoSEQ multiplex PCR; TCRdb's copy has only in-frame clones and lacks some. Of around 58,000 clones listed, approximately 85% are singletons. The clonotype comes from a man aged 45 to 65 in good health. Sequenced: blood. This rearrangement joins TRBV27 to TRBJ1-2; D gene unclear. DNA for the CDR3: TGTGCCAGCAGTTTAAAAGGATATGGCTACACCTTC. Amino acids: CASSLKGYGYTF.